These 30 T cell receptor beta chains were sequenced from one sample in a study of tumor-infiltrating lymphocytes in primary liver carcinoma. TCR beta cDNA was prepared out of around 460 ng total RNA by means of a constant-region primer. Libraries covering TCR beta were generated through three nested multiplex PCR rounds (using a slightly modified ARM-PCR). Investigators reported that the first two PCR rounds, at around 10 cycles each, used TRBV1-TRBV30 forward primers with a C-beta reverse primer. One entry per CDR3 protein, called by TCRdb with MiXCR from the multiplex PCR reads. This table has about 130,000 distinct CDR3 sequences, 64% appearing once. The source material, about 17-31 mg of unsorted bulk tissue, was used to co-extract RNA and DNA. Sequencing input: liver tumor tissue from sampling region 3. Described subset: tumor region T3, left-lateral pole. Receptors were obtained from a woman aged 55-70 years with primary liver carcinoma and hepatitis B virus infection.

Regarding this clonotype: Since no conserved phenylalanine or tryptophan closes the CDR3, a read error is the likely cause. The chain carries TRBV29-1 and TRBJ2-1; the match to TRBD2 covers 8 bases. CDR1 is SQVTM, CDR2 ANQGSEA, per germline. This CDR3 comprises 14 residues. The trim removed 6 bases at V and 8 bases at J, leaving 12 bases unmatched. The CDR3 coding sequence is TGCAGCGTCGTCGGGACTAGTGGGAGATATGAGCAGTTCCTC. Amino acid sequence: CSVVGTSGRYEQFL.

In the case of this clonotype: A much larger clone lies a single base off, so this may be a read error. V usage is TRBV29-1 and J usage is TRBJ2-7; 7 nucleotides match TRBD2. CDR1 is SQVTM, CDR2 ANQGSEA, per germline. The length of the CDR3 is 15 residues. CDR3 DNA sequence: TGCGGCGTTCGCGGGGGTTTGGGTGGGGACGACGAGCAGTACTTC. Translated: CGVRGGLGGDDEQYF.

This clonotype has just one count. One base away lies a much larger clone, so this may be a sequencing read error. The chain recombines TRBV5-6 with TRBJ2-7; either TRBD1 or TRBD2 may fit D (5 bases each). Germline V gives CDR1 SGHDT, CDR2 YYEEEE. This CDR3 has 15 residues. CDR3 coding DNA: TGTGCCAGCAGCCGTCCGGGACCCCCTCGCCACGAGCACTACTTC. Amino acids: CASSRPGPPRHEHYF.

To note about this clonotype: A much bigger clone sits one base away, suggesting this may be a read error. The V call is TRBV7-8, the J call TRBJ1-1; D gene uncertain. The CDR3 contains 15 residues. The V gene's germline CDR1 is SGHVS and CDR2 FQNEAQ. CDR3 sequence reads: CVSSFGPHADTEAFF. CDR3 sequence (DNA): TGTGTCAGCAGCTTTGGGCCCCACGCGGACACTGAAGCTTTCTTT.

The table lists this clonotype with a few counts. The germline gene is not matched at one end of the junction; a read error may be the cause. The chain joins TRBV12-3 or TRBV12-4 to TRBJ2-7, with D uncertain. There are 13 residues in the CDR3. CDR3 region: CASSFGQCYERYF. CDR3 DNA: TGTGCCAGCAGTTTCGGCCAATGCTACGAGCGGTACTTC.

The V call is TRBV29-1, the J call TRBJ2-1; 16 nucleotides agree with TRBD2. The germline gives CDR1 SQVTM, CDR2 ANQGSEA. The CDR3 is made up of 15 amino acids. The V segment lost 8 bases and the J segment 8 bases; nucleotides outside the gene matches: 9. The DNA of the CDR3 is TGCAGCTCCAACGGGACTAGCGGGAGGGGGTATGAGCAGTTCTTC. It codes for CSSNGTSGRGYEQFF.

This clonotype came up many times. The J gene is TRBJ2-3, the V gene TRBV5-4, with D possibly being TRBD1 or TRBD2 (6 bases each). CDR3 length: 13 amino acids. V gave up 10 bases and J gave up 4 bases, with 16 bases separating them. Per the germline V gene, CDR1 is SGHNT and CDR2 is YYREEE (reference sequence). The CDR3 is CAPSRGVSDTQYF. In DNA, the CDR3 is TGTGCCCCCTCTAGGGGGGTTTCAGATACGCAGTATTTT.

Remarks on this clonotype: One junction end disagrees with the germline gene, perhaps due to a read error. The chain employs TRBV12-3 or TRBV12-4 and TRBJ1-2; D is ambiguous. CDR3 length equals 12 residues. As DNA, the CDR3 is TGTGCTAGCAGTTTAGCAATCTATGGCTACACCTTC. Its translation: CASSLAIYGYTF.

Ten or more counts support this clonotype. V is TRBV7-8 and J is TRBJ2-1; a weak D match, TRBD1 (6 bases). The CDR3 covers 14 residues. The V end was cut by 0 bases, the J end by 4 bases, with 7 bases between. Germline V gives CDR1 SGHVS, CDR2 FQNEAQ. The CDR3 loop is CASSLADSYNEQFF. CDR3 DNA sequence: TGTGCCAGCAGCTTAGCGGACAGTTACAATGAGCAGTTCTTC.

As to this clonotype: This may be a read error, as it is one base from a much larger clone. V and J are TRBV10-3 and TRBJ2-3, with 7 bases aligning to TRBD2. Trimming removed 2 bases from V and 4 bases from J; junction bases left unmatched: 6. CDR1 and CDR2 (germline): ENHRY, SYGVKD. CDR3 length: 15 residues. The CDR3, as DNA: TGTGCCATCAGTGAGCGGGAGGTTATGGCAGATACGCAGTATTTT. It specifies CAISEREVMADTQYF.

Points on this clonotype: Possible read error: a much larger clone is one base away. V is TRBV6-1 and J is TRBJ2-2; no definite D call. Germline V CDR1 and CDR2: MNHNS, SASEGT. V dropped 3 bases and J dropped 10 bases, with 9 bases sitting between them. The CDR3 is made up of 12 amino acids. CDR3 nucleotides: TGTGCCAGCAGTGAGCTGCAAGAGGAGCTGTTTTTT. Translated: CASSELQEELFF.

Concerning this clonotype itself: This may be a read error, as it is one base from a much larger clone. This chain links TRBV6-6 with TRBJ2-7; 7 bases fit TRBD1. The V gene's germline CDR1 is MNHNY and CDR2 SVGAGI (reference sequence). The CDR3 is made up of 16 amino acids. The trim removed 0 bases at V and 10 bases at J, leaving 15 bases unmatched. CDR3 sequence (DNA): TGTGCCAGCAGTTACTCCGTGACAGGGACCACCTGCGATCAGTACTTC. It translates to CASSYSVTGTTCDQYF.

Turning to this clonotype: One junction end does not reproduce the germline sequence, and a read error may be involved. In nucleotides, the CDR3 is TGTGCCAGCAGCTATAAGACGACCAGGAAGGGAACTGAAGTTTTCTTT. Its protein product is CASSYKTTRKGTEVFF. The chain recombines TRBV4-2 with TRBJ1-1; the D is unclear. The germline V gene has CDR1 LGHNA and CDR2 YNFKEQ. The CDR3 contains 16 residues.

This clonotype has only one observation. A clone one base away is much larger, so this may be a read error. The chain links TRBV7-8 to TRBJ2-1; D gene ambiguous. V was shortened by 7 bases and J by 5 bases, with 12 bases between the two germline ends. Germline V gives CDR1 SGHVS, CDR2 FQNEAQ. The CDR3 contains 13 residues. CDR3 bases: TGTGCCAGCACCTTGAGCCGTAACAATGAGCAGTTCTTC. Translating gives CASTLSRNNEQFF.

J is TRBJ2-1 and V is TRBV11-2; D call uncertain. The germline gives CDR1 SGHAT, CDR2 FQNNGV. V was shortened by 9 bases and J by 4 bases, with 19 bases between the two germline ends. This CDR3 comprises 15 residues. The CDR3, as DNA: TGTGCCAGTAGCCTCCCCCCGAGGCAATACAATGAGCAGTTCTTC. Its protein product is CASSLPPRQYNEQFF. The full variable domain, completed using reference TRBV11-2 and TRBJ2-1, is EAGVAQSPRYKIIEKRQSVAFWCNPISGHATLYWYQQILGQGPKLLIQFQNNGVVDDSQLPKDRFSAERLKGVDSTLKIQPAKLEDSAVYLCASSLPPRQYNEQFFGPGTRLTVL.

Regarding this clonotype: At one end the junction does not follow the germline gene, possibly because of a read error. The genes are TRBV29-1 and TRBJ1-3, with D tentatively TRBD1 (5 bases). This CDR3 contains 12 residues. Germline V lookup: CDR1 SQVTM, CDR2 ANQGSEA. As DNA, the CDR3 is TGCAGCGTTCTTTCGGGGGGAAACATCATATATTTT. Translated: CSVLSGGNIIYF.

Regarding this clonotype: This may be a read error, as it is one base from a much larger clone. Without the conserved terminal phenylalanine or tryptophan, this CDR3 likely stems from a read error. This chain connects TRBV4-2 to TRBJ2-2; D ambiguous. Trimming cost V 5 bases and J 7 bases, with 11 bases left between them. Germline V gives CDR1 LGHNA, CDR2 YNFKEQ. This CDR3 is 13 amino acids long. The chain's CDR3 is CASSSQRIGELFL. CDR3 bases: TGTGCCAGCAGCTCCCAGAGGATCGGGGAGCTGTTTCTT.

This sequence joins TRBV7-9 and TRBJ1-6; no clear D. Looked up from germline, CDR1 is SEHNR and CDR2 is FQNEAQ (reference sequence). The CDR3 length is 14 residues. Trimming shortened V by 5 bases and J by 7 bases, and 12 bases separated the two germline ends. CDR3 nucleotide sequence: TGTGCCAGCAGCCCAGGTGCCACGAATTCACCCCTCCACTTT. It yields the protein CASSPGATNSPLHF. The variable domain in full, completed from reference TRBV7-9 and TRBJ1-6, reads DTGVSQNPRHKITKRGQNVTFRCDPISEHNRLYWYRQTLGQGPEFLTYFQNEAQLEKSRLLSDRFSAERPKGSFSTLEIQRTEQGDSAMYLCASSPGATNSPLHFGNGTRLTVT.

The chain is built from TRBV6-5 and TRBJ2-3, with 7 bases lining up with TRBD2. CDR1 and CDR2 (germline): MNHEY, SVGAGI. With V trimmed by 8 bases and J by 4 bases, 21 bases remained unmatched. The CDR3 is 18 residues long. This CDR3 reads CASRSRREARRYSDTQYF. As DNA, the CDR3 is TGTGCCAGCCGTTCAAGACGGGAGGCTAGGAGGTATTCAGATACGCAGTATTTT.

As regards this clonotype: At one end, the junction sequence differs from germline, possibly due to a read error. V is TRBV10-3 and J is TRBJ1-1; D possibly corresponds to TRBD1 (6 bases). The V gene's germline CDR1 is ENHRY and CDR2 SYGVKD. The CDR3 sequence is 12 residues long. This CDR3 reads CATSEWGAEAFF. The CDR3 nucleotides read TGTGCCACCAGTGAATGGGGGGCCGAAGCTTTCTTT.

The chain carries TRBV29-1 and TRBJ2-1, with D possibly matching TRBD1 (6 bases). This CDR3 is built from 14 residues. Trimming removed 8 bases at V and 2 bases at J, with 16 bases between. Germline V CDR1 and CDR2: SQVTM, ANQGSEA. CDR3 sequence reads: CSLRAGEPYNEQFF. The CDR3 bases are TGCAGCTTGAGGGCAGGGGAACCCTACAATGAGCAGTTCTTC.

To note about this clonotype: The germline gene is not matched at one end of the junction; a read error may be the cause. The chain employs TRBV4-2 and TRBJ2-3; D is possibly TRBD2 (5 bases). The CDR3 loop spans 13 amino acids. Germline V CDR1 and CDR2: LGHNA, YNFKEQ. CDR3 region: CASSQVLGDRQYF. The DNA for the CDR3 is TGTGCCAGTAGCCAAGTATTGGGAGATAGGCAGTATTTT.

On this clonotype: Possible read error: a much larger clone is one base away. J is TRBJ2-7 and V is TRBV28, with D unclear. Per the germline V gene, CDR1 is MDHEN and CDR2 is SYDVKM. Between the trimmed V and J ends, which lost 9 bases and 2 bases, there was a span of 11 bases. The CDR3 contains 12 residues. The chain's CDR3 is CARKSMAYEQYF. Here the CDR3 DNA reads TGTGCCAGGAAAAGTATGGCCTACGAGCAGTACTTC.

A word on this clonotype: A read error may be the cause here, since a much bigger clone is one base away. This chain uses TRBV28 with TRBJ2-5, with TRBD1 matching over 9 bases. This CDR3 is 13 amino acids long. From germline, CDR1 is MDHEN and CDR2 SYDVKM. CDR3 loop: CASSRTGVETQHF. The CDR3, as DNA: TGTGCCAGCAGCCGGACAGGGGTAGAGACCCAGCACTTC.

This clonotype appeared many times. The rearrangement links TRBV10-3 to TRBJ2-7; D gene ambiguous. V was clipped by 4 bases and J by 2 bases, with 21 bases between them. The CDR3 covers 17 residues. CDR1 and CDR2 from the germline V gene are ENHRY and SYGVKD. The CDR3 reads CAISGSESQANTYEQYF. CDR3 nucleotide sequence: TGTGCCATCAGTGGATCCGAATCCCAGGCGAACACCTACGAGCAGTACTTC.

Turning to this clonotype: One end of the junction does not line up with germline, which may come from a read error. The CDR3 region has the DNA TGTGCCAGCAGACCGAGTCTTGACACCGGGGAGCTATCTTTT. Translation gives CASRPSLDTGELSF. The genes are TRBV11-1 and TRBJ2-2, with D perhaps matching TRBD2 (5 bases). Germline assignment: CDR1 SGHAT and CDR2 FQDESV (reference sequence). The CDR3 has 14 amino acids.

This chain connects TRBV20-1 to TRBJ1-6, with 7 bases fitting TRBD1. The CDR3 covers 13 residues. With 3 bases clipped from V and 10 bases from J, the junction kept 6 bases outside the gene matches. Germline V gives CDR1 DFQATT, CDR2 SNEGSKA (reference sequence). CDR3 protein: CSARGPQGSPLHF. In DNA, the CDR3 is TGCAGTGCTAGGGGCCCACAGGGGTCACCCCTCCACTTT.

The DNA for the CDR3 is TGTGCCAGCAGTCCGACGGGACAGGCTGACACTGAAGCTTTCTTT. Residues: CASSPTGQADTEAFF. V gene TRBV28 combines with J gene TRBJ1-1; 8 bases match TRBD1. Losses at the gene ends were 5 bases for V and 3 bases for J; bases not matched to a gene: 8. There are 15 residues in the CDR3. Germline assignment: CDR1 MDHEN and CDR2 SYDVKM.

V is TRBV11-2 and J is TRBJ2-2, with 7 bases lining up with TRBD1. With V trimmed by 6 bases and J by 5 bases, 12 bases remained unmatched. CDR3 length equals 16 residues. CDR1 and CDR2 (germline): SGHAT, FQNNGV. The chain's CDR3 is CASRRATGANTGELFF. The CDR3, as DNA: TGTGCCAGCAGGCGAGCAACAGGGGCCAATACCGGGGAGCTGTTTTTT.

Comments on this clonotype: The CDR3 carries no conserved terminal phenylalanine or tryptophan, so it likely arises from a read error. The V call is TRBV19, the J call TRBJ1-1, with 7 nucleotides matching TRBD1. The junction had 6 bases not matched to a gene; V was cut back by 11 bases and J by 0 bases. This CDR3 spans 13 amino acids. Germline values: CDR1 LNHDA, CDR2 SQIVND (reference sequence). The CDR3 spells CAGSDRMNTEAFL. The CDR3 DNA reads TGTGCCGGTTCGGACAGGATGAACACTGAAGCTTTCCTT.